The 18 T cell receptor beta chains presented below share a single source sample, sequenced in a study of T cells after yellow fever vaccination. Via MiXCR, TCRdb re-called the 5' RACE reads, giving one row per CDR3 protein. Of hundreds of thousands of distinct CDR3 sequences detected, around a tenth appear once; the ten largest clones hold more than 15%. The sample here was PBMCs, taken on the day of the first yellow fever vaccination. Receptor source: a man between 18 and 29 years old who received the YFV17D yellow fever vaccine.

This clonotype was found a few times. V gene TRBV9 combines with J gene TRBJ2-3; 10 nucleotides match TRBD2. The CDR3 is 16 amino acids. J was trimmed by 5 bases and V by 2 bases; bases with no gene match: 8. CDR1 is SGDLS, CDR2 YYNGEE, per germline. The CDR3 bases are TGTGCCAGCAGCGTTGTTAAGCGGGGGGGCCTAGATACGCAGTATTTT. Its translation: CASSVVKRGGLDTQYF. Full variable domain (outside the CDR3, taken from reference TRBV9 and TRBJ2-3): DSGVTQTPKHLITATGQRVTLRCSPRSGDLSVYWYQQSLDQGLQFLIQYYNGEERAKGNILERFSAQQFPDLHSELNLSSLELGDSALYFCASSVVKRGGLDTQYFGPGTRLTVL.

The rearrangement links TRBV10-3 to TRBJ1-6, with D hard to call. The V and J ends lost 3 bases and 10 bases respectively, with 13 bases between them. CDR1 and CDR2 from the germline V gene are ENHRY and SYGVKD. This CDR3 has 14 amino acids. The CDR3, as DNA: TGTGCCATCAGTGATAGAGACGGCAGCTCACCCCTCCACTTT. The encoded protein is CAISDRDGSSPLHF.

The chain recombines TRBV5-4 with TRBJ1-5, with D perhaps matching TRBD1 (5 bases). Trimming took off 4 bases at V and 3 bases at J, with 14 bases between the two ends. The germline V gene encodes CDR1 SGHNT and CDR2 YYREEE (reference sequence). CDR3 size: 15 residues. The CDR3 DNA reads TGTGCCAGCAGCCCCGGGGGAGGGTCCAATCAGCCCCAGCATTTT. It is translated as CASSPGGGSNQPQHF. Full variable domain (rest looked up from reference TRBV5-4 and TRBJ1-5): ETGVTQSPTHLIKTRGQQVTLRCSSQSGHNTVSWYQQALGQGPQFIFQYYREEENGRGNFPPRFSGLQFPNYSSELNVNALELDDSALYLCASSPGGGSNQPQHFGDGTRLSIL.

The chain combines TRBV20-1 with TRBJ1-6; tentatively, D is TRBD1 (5 bases). Per germline, CDR1 DFQATT and CDR2 SNEGSKA (reference sequence). The CDR3 sequence is 15 residues long. Trimming removed 0 bases at V and 11 bases at J, with 17 bases between. This CDR3 reads CSARDGQGPLPPLHF. In nucleotides, the CDR3 is TGCAGTGCTAGAGATGGGCAGGGACCGCTCCCACCCCTCCACTTT.

The chain employs TRBV20-1 and TRBJ2-5; TRBD1 aligns across 8 bases. With 0 bases clipped from V and 5 bases from J, the junction kept 14 bases outside the gene matches. Germline lookup yields CDR1 DFQATT and CDR2 SNEGSKA (reference sequence). The CDR3 consists of 17 residues. CDR3 residues: CSARDDGQGWRWETQYF. The CDR3 DNA is TGCAGTGCTAGAGATGATGGACAGGGTTGGAGGTGGGAGACCCAGTACTTC.

The J gene is TRBJ2-5, the V gene TRBV20-1; D is perhaps TRBD2 (6 bases). Deletions cut 2 bases from V and 5 bases from J, with 12 bases between. Germline lookup yields CDR1 DFQATT and CDR2 SNEGSKA (reference sequence). This CDR3 has 13 amino acids. Here the CDR3 reads CSARTLATETQYF. In nucleotides, the CDR3 is TGCAGTGCTAGAACTCTAGCGACCGAGACCCAGTACTTC.

This clonotype was observed a few times. The chain links TRBV6-2 or TRBV6-3 to TRBJ1-1; D remains unclear. Trimming took off 8 bases at V and 5 bases at J, with 12 bases between the two ends. The CDR3 totals 12 residues. The V gene's germline CDR1 is MNHEY and CDR2 SVGEGT. CDR3 nucleotide sequence: TGTGCCAGCCAGCACTTCGGGACTGAAGCTTTCTTT. This translates into CASQHFGTEAFF.

This clonotype was picked up a small number of times. One end of the junction is discordant with germline, which a read error may explain. The chain carries TRBV4-3 and TRBJ1-6, with 9 bases matching TRBD1. The length of the CDR3 is 18 residues. In germline, CDR1 is LGHNA, CDR2 YSLEER. Here the CDR3 DNA reads TGCGCCGGCAGCCAAGATTCCCCCATACAGGGGGCAAGTTCACCCCTCCACTTT. Its protein product is CAGSQDSPIQGASSPLHF.

The chain combines TRBV2 with TRBJ2-7; D might be TRBD1 (7 bases). There are 14 residues in the CDR3. Looked up from germline, CDR1 is SNHLY and CDR2 is FYNNEI. With 6 bases removed from V and 9 bases from J, the gap between germline ends came to 21 bases. The CDR3 nucleotides are TGTGCCAGCAGGGAGGGACAGAGCCGGGGAGGGCAGTACGTC. Translation gives CASREGQSRGGQYV.

This clonotype occurred a few times. The rearrangement uses TRBV23-1 and TRBJ2-7; weak D call: TRBD1 (6 bases). TRBV23-1 is an ORF, and what it does is uncertain. This CDR3 has 14 amino acids. Trimming left V 6 bases short and J 7 bases short, with 19 bases between. The CDR3 loop reads CASRPPGTGTEQYF. The CDR3 nucleotides read TGCGCCAGCAGACCGCCTGGAACCGGGACAGAGCAGTACTTC.

V gene TRBV5-5 combines with J gene TRBJ2-7, with D perhaps TRBD1 (5 bases). Trimming pared 5 bases from V and 0 bases from J, leaving 15 bases between. There are 15 residues in the CDR3. CDR1 and CDR2 (germline): SGHKS, YYEKEE (reference sequence). For the CDR3, the DNA is TGTGCCAGCAGATCAGGGTTATCCCCCTCCTACGAGCAGTACGTC. Translated: CASRSGLSPSYEQYV.

CDR3: CASSLARRGRHEKLFF. The DNA of the CDR3 is TGTGCCAGCAGTTTAGCGCGTCGGGGGCGCCATGAAAAACTGTTTTTT. The rearrangement joins TRBV12-3 or TRBV12-4 to TRBJ1-4, with D possibly TRBD1 on 6 matching bases. V shed 0 bases and J shed 6 bases, with 14 bases lying between them. The CDR3 consists of 16 residues.

This clonotype was seen a few times. The chain employs TRBV24-1 and TRBJ1-5, with D hard to call. The CDR3 is 14 residues long. Between the trimmed V and J ends, which lost 3 bases and 3 bases, there was a span of 8 bases. The germline gives CDR1 KGHDR, CDR2 SFDVKD. The CDR3 protein is CATSDGPANQPQHF. The CDR3 bases are TGTGCCACCAGTGATGGTCCCGCCAATCAGCCCCAGCATTTT.

This sequence joins TRBV18 and TRBJ2-2; 8 bases match TRBD1. There are 15 residues in the CDR3. Germline assignment: CDR1 KGHSH and CDR2 LQKENI. The V segment lost 4 bases and the J segment 4 bases; nucleotides outside the gene matches: 5. The CDR3 here is CASSRQGALTGELFF. For the CDR3, the DNA is TGTGCCAGCTCACGGCAGGGGGCACTCACCGGGGAGCTGTTTTTT. The variable domain in full, completed from reference TRBV18 and TRBJ2-2, reads NAGVMQNPRHLVRRRGQEARLRCSPMKGHSHVYWYRQLPEEGLKFMVYLQKENIIDESGMPKERFSAEFPKEGPSILRIQQVVRGDSAAYFCASSRQGALTGELFFGEGSRLTVL.

This chain links TRBV4-1 with TRBJ2-2; D uncertain. CDR3 size: 12 residues. Between the trimmed V and J ends, which lost 1 base and 7 bases, there was a span of 4 bases. Germline V gives CDR1 MGHRA, CDR2 YSYEKL. CDR3 DNA: TGCGCCAGCAGCCAAGCCGGCGGGGAGCTGTTTTTT. Its protein product is CASSQAGGELFF.

This clonotype was seen only a few times. The junction does not match germline at one end; this may be a read error. Here the CDR3 reads CASSLTSGEGETQYF. CDR3 sequence (DNA): TGTGCTAGCAGCTTGACTAGCGGTGAAGGAGAGACCCAGTACTTC. J is TRBJ2-5 and V is TRBV7-7; TRBD2 matches 9 bases. Germline assignment: CDR1 SSHAT and CDR2 FNYEAQ (reference sequence). This CDR3 is 15 amino acids long.

This clonotype was seen at least ten times. The chain couples TRBV7-2 to TRBJ2-2, with TRBD1 identical over 7 bases. The CDR3 has 15 amino acids. The V and J ends lost 1 base and 6 bases, in that order; junction bases with no gene match: 5. In germline, CDR1 is SGHTA, CDR2 FQGNSA. This CDR3 is CASSLVGQVAGELFF. For the CDR3, the DNA is TGTGCCAGCAGCTTAGTAGGACAGGTGGCCGGGGAGCTGTTTTTT.

A few counts support this clonotype. The rearrangement uses TRBV21-1 and TRBJ2-7; the D call TRBD1 from the table was never checked on the DNA. TRBV21-1 has pseudogene status. The CDR3 consists of 15 residues. This chain's CDR3 is CASSKGPGPALEQYV. CDR3 sequence (DNA): TGTGCCAGCAGCAAAGGGCCAGGCCCCGCTCTCGAGCAGTACGTC.